This T cell receptor beta chain was retrieved from a study of Ad26.COV2.S vaccination and SARS-CoV-2 variants. Study in general: As a participant in COV1001, the donor was in the Ad26.COV2.S trial arm. By the intramuscular route, Ad26.COV2.S was given once, or twice 56 days apart.

Sequencing was performed with immunoSEQ multiplex PCR; in TCRdb, only in-frame clones are kept and a portion is missing. The sample lists around 400,000 clones; about four fifths were seen once. The treatment: about 20 received Ad26.COV2.S at low or high dose, single or two shots; about 5 received placebo; per-sample allocation not given. Day 63 following the first vaccine or placebo injection was when the samples were taken. The donor's status was that of an adult aged 18-55 years in Boston. V was shortened by 0 bases and J by 9 bases, with 15 bases between the two germline ends. This CDR3 contains 15 residues. Germline V gene lookup returns CDR1 MNHEY and CDR2 SVGAGI.

This clonotype was obtained from a person aged 18-65 years who received the Ad26.COV2.S COVID-19 vaccine or a placebo. Specimen: peripheral blood, collected in a trial of Ad26.COV2.S vaccine versus placebo. This chain links TRBV6-5 with TRBJ2-1; D possibly corresponds to TRBD1 (6 bases). The CDR3 DNA sequence: TGTGCCAGCAGTTACTCGGGGGCTTCCTTCACTGAGCAGTTCTTC. This encodes CASSYSGASFTEQFF.